Listed below are T cell receptor beta chains from one sample, sequenced in a study of CD8 T cells in ankylosing spondylitis. From the 5' RACE reads, TCRdb called clonotypes with MiXCR, one entry per CDR3 protein. The table includes about 200,000 distinct CDR3 sequences, approximately 7.3% detected once. Input material: blood, either unsorted or a sorted T cell fraction (not recorded which). These receptors came from a male donor with ankylosing spondylitis. Each CDR3 is given with its conserved first and last residue. Each record gives: J gene, V gene, clone size, D gene, CDR3 DNA, CDR3 protein. A D gene is named only where the DNA matches it firmly. Some rows have no size entry. The others give once, few or many, or a class for an expanded clone.

>TRBJ1-5|TRBV27|many|-
TGTGCCAGCAGTTTCACCGGGACGTGGCAGCCCCAGCATTTT
CASSFTGTWQPQHF
>TRBJ2-6|TRBV4-2|-|-
TGTGCCAGCAGCCCAAGAACTGGGGCCAACGTCCTGACTTTC
CASSPRTGANVLTF
>TRBJ2-1|TRBV25-1|many|-
TGTGCCAGCAGTGAAGGGGTAGGTCTAGAAAACAATGAGCAGTTCTTC
CASSEGVGLENNEQFF
>TRBJ1-5|TRBV2|many|-
TGTGCCAGCAGTGAAGCAGGGTCGAATCAGCCCCAGCATTTT
CASSEAGSNQPQHF
>TRBJ1-1|TRBV5-5|many|-
TGTGCCAGCAGCCCTCGTGTGTCGGGGTCCACTGAAGCTTTCTTT
CASSPRVSGSTEAFF
>TRBJ2-1|TRBV19|-|TRBD2
TGTGCCAGTAGTATATACGGGACTAGCGCCTACAATGAGCAGTTCTTC
CASSIYGTSAYNEQFF
>TRBJ1-5|TRBV7-2|few|-
TGTGCCAGCAGCTTAGCCCCTCGGGACATCGTCAATCAGCCCCAGCATTTT
CASSLAPRDIVNQPQHF
>TRBJ2-7|TRBV29-1|many|-
TGCAGCGTTGAAAGAGGGTACGAGCAGTACTTC
CSVERGYEQYF
>TRBJ2-1|TRBV2|-|-
TGTGCCAGCAGTGAAAGGCGGGGCGGTGGCAATGAGCAGTTCTTC
CASSERRGGGNEQFF
>TRBJ1-1|TRBV5-1|many|-
TGCGCCAGCAGCTTGGCCGGAGATGAAGCTTTCTTT
CASSLAGDEAFF
>TRBJ2-1|TRBV7-9|many|-
TGTGCCAGCAGCGGCGGGACAGCTAGCTGGGATGAGCAGTTCTTC
CASSGGTASWDEQFF
>TRBJ2-7|TRBV27|many|-
TGTGCCAGCAGTTTAAAATTAGGCAGTTCCTACGAGCAGTACTTC
CASSLKLGSSYEQYF
>TRBJ1-5|TRBV7-9|many|TRBD1
TGTGCCAGCCAGACAGGGTACAGTCAGCCCCAGCATTTT
CASQTGYSQPQHF
>TRBJ2-2|TRBV9|many|-
TGTGCCAGCAACCCAGGGAACACCGGGGAGCTGTTTTTT
CASNPGNTGELFF
>TRBJ2-3|TRBV9|many|-
TGTGCCAGCAGCGTAGGTCTAGCGAGAACAGATACGCAGTATTTT
CASSVGLARTDTQYF
>TRBJ2-7|TRBV7-6|many|-
TGTGCCAGCAGCTTAAAGGGCTACGAGCAGTACTTC
CASSLKGYEQYF
>TRBJ2-7|TRBV20-1|many|TRBD2
TGCAGTTCGACGGGGGGTACCTACGAGCAGTACTTC
CSSTGGTYEQYF
>TRBJ2-1|TRBV7-8|-|TRBD1
TGTGCCAGCAGCTTAGAATGGACAGGTTACAATGAGCAGTTCTTC
CASSLEWTGYNEQFF
>TRBJ2-3|TRBV10-3|many|-
TGTGCCATCAGAAGGGCTTTCTCGGCTGGAGATACGCAGTATTTT
CAIRRAFSAGDTQYF
>TRBJ1-5|TRBV24-1|many|-
TGTGCCACCAGTGATTCCGGGGCAAGCAATCAGCCCCAGCATTTT
CATSDSGASNQPQHF
>TRBJ1-2|TRBV29-1|many|-
TGCAGCTTCAGGGACCTCAGTGGCTACACCTTC
CSFRDLSGYTF
>TRBJ2-3|TRBV19|-|-
TGTGCCAGTAGTATTCCCAGACAGACCGGCACAGATACGCAGTATTTT
CASSIPRQTGTDTQYF
>TRBJ2-7|TRBV18|-|TRBD1
TGTGCCAGCTCACGTGGACAGGGGGCAGCCTACGAGCAGTACTTC
CASSRGQGAAYEQYF
>TRBJ2-7|TRBV7-9|many|TRBD1
TGTGCCAGCACCCCACCTCCCGGGACAGGGCCAGATTGCCAGTACTTC
CASTPPPGTGPDCQYF
>TRBJ1-4|TRBV29-1|many|-
TGCAGCGCGACAGTTCCTAATGAAAAACTGTTTTTT
CSATVPNEKLFF
>TRBJ2-5|TRBV7-2|many|-
TGTGCCAGCAGCCCTAACGCCCCATGGAACTTC
CASSPNAPWNF
>TRBJ2-7|TRBV20-1|few|-
TGCAGTGCTAGAGATCACGACCGGGGGCGGGAGGAGCAGTACTTC
CSARDHDRGREEQYF
>TRBJ1-2|TRBV29-1|few|-
TGCAGCGTTGTAACTTGGGAGCTTGGTGAATATGGCTACACCTTC
CSVVTWELGEYGYTF
>TRBJ2-2|TRBV7-6|-|-
TGTGCCAGCAGCTTAGGCGCCAATTCCGGGCGGAACACCGGGGAGCTGTTTTTT
CASSLGANSGRNTGELFF
>TRBJ1-1|TRBV4-1|few|-
TGCGCCATCCGAACCAACACTGAAGCTTTCTTT
CAIRTNTEAFF
>TRBJ1-6|TRBV9|many|-
TGTGCCAGCAGCGTAGGCAGTCACGCCCGAGGTAATTCACCCCTCCACTTT
CASSVGSHARGNSPLHF
>TRBJ1-3|TRBV13|many|-
TGTGCCAGCACCCCCCCAAACTCTGGAAACACCATATATTTT
CASTPPNSGNTIYF
>TRBJ1-1|TRBV6-1|many|TRBD1
TGTGCCAGCAGTCGTACAGGGGCTTTTGGGTCTGAAGCTTTCTTT
CASSRTGAFGSEAFF
>TRBJ2-7|TRBV11-2|many|-
TGTGCCAGCAGCTTCGGCGGACTCACCTACGAGCAGTACTTC
CASSFGGLTYEQYF
>TRBJ2-5|TRBV5-6|many|-
TGTGCCAGCAGCTTTTTAGGGGAAGAGACCCAGTACTTC
CASSFLGEETQYF
>TRBJ1-5|TRBV7-8|few|-
TGTGCCAGCAGCTTAGTGAAAGGGAGATTTTTAGGCAATCAGCCCCAGCATTTT
CASSLVKGRFLGNQPQHF
>TRBJ2-7|TRBV7-2|many|-
TGTGCCAGCAGCTTAGGGACAGCCGCCGAGCAGTACTTC
CASSLGTAAEQYF
>TRBJ1-2|TRBV7-9|-|TRBD1
TGTGCCAGCAGCTCTAGGGACAGGGTTAACTATGGCTACACCTTC
CASSSRDRVNYGYTF
>TRBJ2-4|TRBV7-9|many|-
TGTGCCAGCAGCTTAGCGAGAACCGAGGGGAAAAACATTCAGTACTTC
CASSLARTEGKNIQYF
>TRBJ2-1|TRBV11-2|few|-
TGTGCCAGCAGCTATGACGACGGGGGTAACAATGAGCAGTTCTTC
CASSYDDGGNNEQFF
>TRBJ1-4|TRBV12-3/TRBV12-4|-|-
TGTGCCAGCAGTTCCAGCTTCGGTGAAAAACTGTTTTTT
CASSSSFGEKLFF
>TRBJ2-7|TRBV27|many|-
TGTGCCAGCAGTTATTCTAGCGCCACCTACGAGCAGTACTTC
CASSYSSATYEQYF
>TRBJ2-3|TRBV6-2/TRBV6-3|-|-
TGTGCCAGCAGTTACAGCCGGGAAGCAGATACGCAGTATTTT
CASSYSREADTQYF
>TRBJ2-7|TRBV9|many|-
TGTGCCAGCAGCGAGGGGGGGCTTCCCTCCTACGAGCAGTACTTC
CASSEGGLPSYEQYF
>TRBJ2-1|TRBV27|many|TRBD1
TGTGCCAGCAGTTCCCTCAACAGGGGTTTTAGGAATGAGCAGTTCTTC
CASSSLNRGFRNEQFF